The 22 T cell receptor beta chains reported below all come from one sample, sequenced in a study of CD8 T cells in ankylosing spondylitis. TCRdb fed the 5' RACE reads into MiXCR, producing one record per CDR3 protein. The top ten clones hold around 10% of a sample with around 300,000 distinct CDR3 sequences, 9.5% to 13% of them seen once. The material sequenced was blood, either unsorted or a sorted T cell fraction (not recorded which). Receptors were obtained from a female donor with ankylosing spondylitis or in good health (not recorded which).

The chain employs TRBV6-2 or TRBV6-3 and TRBJ1-5; D not certain. The CDR3 contains 14 residues. Germline V CDR1 and CDR2: MNHEY, SVGEGT. V lost 10 bases to trimming and J lost 9 bases, with 22 bases between them. CDR3 in amino acids: CATLPGSSTWPQHF. The CDR3 DNA sequence: TGTGCCACCCTACCGGGGAGCAGCACATGGCCCCAGCATTTT.

There are many counts of this clonotype. The chain carries TRBV7-2 and TRBJ2-7; D unresolved. This CDR3 contains 13 residues. Germline values: CDR1 SGHTA, CDR2 FQGNSA. V gave up 1 base and J gave up 3 bases, with 7 bases separating them. CDR3 amino acids: CASSLDPLYEQYF. The CDR3 DNA sequence: TGTGCCAGCAGCTTAGACCCACTCTACGAGCAGTACTTC.

V gene TRBV28 combines with J gene TRBJ2-4; 8 nucleotides line up with TRBD2. Germline V gene sequence: CDR1 MDHEN, CDR2 SYDVKM. V trimming: 2 bases; J trimming: 4 bases; junction bases outside the gene matches: 7. CDR3 size: 16 residues. CDR3 residues: CASSLMSGGPKNIQYF. The DNA for the CDR3 is TGTGCCAGCAGTTTAATGAGCGGGGGACCAAAAAACATTCAGTACTTC.

This clonotype was seen at least ten times. The rearrangement links TRBV10-3 to TRBJ2-7; D is undetermined. CDR1 is ENHRY, CDR2 SYGVKD, per germline. V dropped 3 bases and J dropped 0 bases, with 12 bases sitting between them. This CDR3 has 15 residues. The CDR3 nucleotides read TGTGCCATCAGTGATAAGGGAACTTCCTCCTACGAGCAGTACTTC. The encoded protein is CAISDKGTSSYEQYF.

This clonotype was counted many times. V is TRBV11-1 and J is TRBJ1-4, with D unclear. The CDR3 totals 13 residues. Germline V gene data show CDR1 as SGHAT and CDR2 as FQDESV (reference sequence). V was cut by 4 bases and J by 7 bases, with 10 bases left in between. The CDR3 region has the DNA TGTGCCAGCAGCTCCTCATCCCTTGAAAAACTGTTTTTT. Its translation: CASSSSSLEKLFF.

This clonotype was seen ten or more times. The chain joins TRBV7-2 to TRBJ2-3, with 7 bases lining up with TRBD2. V was clipped by 4 bases and J by 1 base; unmatched bases: 5. The germline CDR1 and CDR2 sequences are SGHTA and FQGNSA. The CDR3 spans 15 residues. The CDR3 nucleotides are TGTGCCAGCAGCTCCGGGGGGTCACGCACAGATACGCAGTATTTT. Its translation is CASSSGGSRTDTQYF.

Ten or more counts support this clonotype. The V call is TRBV20-1, the J call TRBJ1-1; 7 nucleotides agree with TRBD1. Germline CDR1 DFQATT, CDR2 SNEGSKA (reference sequence). The junction had 5 bases not matched to a gene; V was cut back by 4 bases and J by 6 bases. This CDR3 contains 12 residues. CDR3 loop: CSAKPTGSEAFF. The DNA of the CDR3 is TGCAGTGCTAAGCCGACAGGGTCTGAAGCTTTCTTT.

This clonotype was found many times. The rearrangement links TRBV28 to TRBJ1-4, with D tentatively TRBD1 (5 bases). The CDR3 sequence is 15 residues long. The germline CDR1 and CDR2 sequences are MDHEN and SYDVKM. V lost 11 bases and J lost 0, with 16 bases in between. The CDR3 is CAACRELATNEKLFF. As DNA, the CDR3 is TGTGCCGCCTGCAGGGAACTTGCAACTAATGAAAAACTGTTTTTT.

This clonotype was seen only a few times. CDR3 DNA sequence: TGCAGTGCTGGAAGAGGCGGGGGGGCCTACGAGCAGTACTTC. Its translation is CSAGRGGGAYEQYF. The chain has TRBV20-1 and TRBJ2-7; TRBD2 aligns across 9 bases. This CDR3 has 14 residues. Germline lookup yields CDR1 DFQATT and CDR2 SNEGSKA (reference sequence). The J segment lost 2 bases and the V segment lost 5 bases, leaving 7 bases of the junction unmatched.

This clonotype has ten or more counts. CDR3 sequence: CASSQPNPRETQYF. CDR3 in DNA: TGTGCCAGCAGTCAACCCAACCCTCGGGAGACCCAGTACTTC. This chain links TRBV28 with TRBJ2-5, with D unresolved. This CDR3 has 14 residues. Trimming pared 5 bases from V and 5 bases from J, leaving 15 bases between. Germline V gives CDR1 MDHEN, CDR2 SYDVKM.

In DNA form, the CDR3 reads TGTGCCAGCAGCTTATTTCAGGAGGGTGAGCAGTTCTTC. Its protein is CASSLFQEGEQFF. The gene calls are TRBV7-2 and TRBJ2-1, with D perhaps matching TRBD2 (6 bases). The CDR3 consists of 13 residues. V shed 2 bases and J shed 9 bases, with 11 bases lying between them. Per the germline V gene, CDR1 is SGHTA and CDR2 is FQGNSA.

This clonotype appeared a single time. This CDR3 is CASRLQGNEKLFF. The CDR3 DNA is TGTGCCAGCAGGTTACAGGGTAATGAAAAACTGTTTTTT. The chain carries TRBV2 and TRBJ1-4; D is perhaps TRBD1 (6 bases). CDR1 and CDR2 from the germline V gene are SNHLY and FYNNEI. This CDR3 has 13 amino acids. The ends were cut back, 6 bases at V and 4 bases at J, with 9 bases in the middle.

The sample holds many counts of this clonotype. The chain uses TRBV7-8 and TRBJ1-6; 11 nucleotides match TRBD1. V gave up 5 bases and J gave up 10 bases; unmatched junction bases: 10. Germline loops: CDR1 SGHVS, CDR2 FQNEAQ. The CDR3 runs 16 residues. The CDR3 region has the DNA TGTGCCAGCAGCCTGGGGACAGGGGGTGGAGGCTCACCCCTCCACTTT. Amino acids: CASSLGTGGGGSPLHF.

The chain couples TRBV5-6 to TRBJ1-5; D remains ambiguous. The length of the CDR3 is 19 residues. From germline, CDR1 is SGHDT and CDR2 YYEEEE. Trimming took off 4 bases at V and 0 bases at J, with 23 bases between the two ends. CDR3 DNA: TGTGCCAGCAGCAAGAGGGCAGATATGCTTCCACTTAGCAATCAGCCCCAGCATTTT. Translating it yields CASSKRADMLPLSNQPQHF.

The rearrangement joins TRBV2 to TRBJ2-2; D might be TRBD1 (6 bases). The CDR3 is 15 amino acids. Germline assignment: CDR1 SNHLY and CDR2 FYNNEI. V lost 7 bases, J lost 4 bases, and 16 bases lay in between. The CDR3: CASKDSRRSTGELFF. The CDR3 DNA follows: TGTGCCAGCAAGGACAGCCGACGAAGCACCGGGGAGCTGTTTTTT.

This clonotype came up many times. This chain connects TRBV20-1 to TRBJ2-4; 10 bases match TRBD2. The length of the CDR3 is 15 residues. The germline V gene has CDR1 DFQATT and CDR2 SNEGSKA (reference sequence). Germline trimming cut 1 base from V and 9 bases from J; bases unmatched to any gene: 9. The CDR3 DNA reads TGCAGTGCTAGAGTAAGCGGGAGGGCCGGTAGCATTCAGTACTTC. This gives the protein CSARVSGRAGSIQYF.

This clonotype has ten or more counts. The J gene is TRBJ1-1, the V gene TRBV20-1; tentatively, D is TRBD1 (6 bases). The germline CDR1 and CDR2 sequences are DFQATT and SNEGSKA (reference sequence). Trimming shortened V by 4 bases and J by 0 bases, and 12 bases separated the two germline ends. The CDR3 is made up of 14 amino acids. The CDR3 sequence is CSAKDSLMNTEAFF. In DNA, the CDR3 is TGCAGTGCTAAGGACAGCCTAATGAACACTGAAGCTTTCTTT.

The chain joins TRBV20-1 to TRBJ2-5, with TRBD2 identical over 12 bases. This CDR3 is 15 amino acids long. V lost 0 bases, J lost 2 bases, and 1 base stayed unmatched. The germline V gene encodes CDR1 DFQATT and CDR2 SNEGSKA (reference sequence). CDR3 sequence: CSARDLAGGQETQYF. In DNA form, the CDR3 reads TGCAGTGCTAGAGATCTAGCGGGGGGGCAAGAGACCCAGTACTTC.

V usage is TRBV20-1 and J usage is TRBJ2-5; 9 bases match TRBD2. The CDR3 has 15 amino acids. V lost 3 bases, J lost 2 bases, and 7 bases stayed unmatched. Germline values: CDR1 DFQATT, CDR2 SNEGSKA (reference sequence). This CDR3 is CSASAAGGPQETQYF. The CDR3 DNA is TGCAGTGCTAGTGCCGCGGGAGGGCCTCAAGAGACCCAGTACTTC.

The chain is built from TRBV12-3 or TRBV12-4 and TRBJ1-2, with TRBD1 matching over 7 bases. The CDR3 totals 15 residues. J lost 6 bases, V lost 8 bases, and 15 bases had no gene match. In DNA, the CDR3 is TGTGCCAGCTGGGGGGGAGAGGGGGCGTTAGATGGCTACACCTTC. Its translation is CASWGGEGALDGYTF.

This clonotype was picked up many times. The V call is TRBV20-1, the J call TRBJ2-7; D is unclear. From germline, CDR1 is DFQATT and CDR2 SNEGSKA (reference sequence). This CDR3 has 10 residues. The V and J ends lost 3 bases and 6 bases respectively, with 6 bases between them. CDR3 nucleotides: TGCAGTGCTAGTTCGGCCGAGCAGTACTTC. This gives the protein CSASSAEQYF.

This clonotype came up many times. The J gene is TRBJ2-1, the V gene TRBV4-3, with TRBD2 as a possible D gene (7 bases). CDR3 length equals 16 residues. V gave up 1 base and J gave up 10 bases, with 20 bases separating them. Per the germline V gene, CDR1 is LGHNA and CDR2 is YSLEER. CDR3 nucleotide sequence: TGCGCCAGCAGCCAAGCTTCTCTTGGGAGGGGGGCCGAGCAGTTCTTC. Translated, it gives CASSQASLGRGAEQFF.